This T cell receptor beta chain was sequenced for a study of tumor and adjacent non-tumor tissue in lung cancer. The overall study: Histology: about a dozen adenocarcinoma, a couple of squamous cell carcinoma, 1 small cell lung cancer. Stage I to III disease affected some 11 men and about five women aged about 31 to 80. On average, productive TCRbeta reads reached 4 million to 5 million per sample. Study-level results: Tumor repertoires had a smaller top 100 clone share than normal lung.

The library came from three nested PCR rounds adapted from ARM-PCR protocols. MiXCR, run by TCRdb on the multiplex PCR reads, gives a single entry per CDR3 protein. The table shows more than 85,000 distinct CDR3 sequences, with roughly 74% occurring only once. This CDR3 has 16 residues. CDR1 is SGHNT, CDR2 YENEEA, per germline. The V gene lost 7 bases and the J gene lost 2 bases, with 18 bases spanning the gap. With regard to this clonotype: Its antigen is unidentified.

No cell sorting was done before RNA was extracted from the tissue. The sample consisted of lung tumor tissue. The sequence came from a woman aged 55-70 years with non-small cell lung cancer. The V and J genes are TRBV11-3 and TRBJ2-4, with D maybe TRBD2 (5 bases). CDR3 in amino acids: CASILGPWESKNIQYF. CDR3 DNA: TGTGCCAGCATCTTGGGCCCGTGGGAGTCCAAAAACATTCAGTACTTC.